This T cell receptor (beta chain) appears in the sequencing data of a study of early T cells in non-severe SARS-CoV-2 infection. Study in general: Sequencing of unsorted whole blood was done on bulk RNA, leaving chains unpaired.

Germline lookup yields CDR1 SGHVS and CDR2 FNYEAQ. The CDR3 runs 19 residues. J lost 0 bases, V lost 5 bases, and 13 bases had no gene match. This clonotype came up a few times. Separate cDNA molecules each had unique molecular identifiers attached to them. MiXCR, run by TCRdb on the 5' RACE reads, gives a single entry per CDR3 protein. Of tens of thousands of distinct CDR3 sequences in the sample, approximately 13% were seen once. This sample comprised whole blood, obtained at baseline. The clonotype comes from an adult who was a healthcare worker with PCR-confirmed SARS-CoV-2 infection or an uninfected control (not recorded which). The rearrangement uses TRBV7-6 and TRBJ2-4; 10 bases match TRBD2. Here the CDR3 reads CASSARPPASGGAKNIQYF. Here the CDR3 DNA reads TGTGCCAGCAGCGCCAGACCTCCCGCTAGCGGGGGAGCCAAAAACATTCAGTACTTC.